These 8 T cell receptor beta chains share one sample of origin, sequenced in a study of cytomegalovirus exposure and HLA in healthy donors. In the PCR, 60 Vbeta and 13 Jbeta primers were used. Clones were sequenced by immunoSEQ multiplex PCR, and TCRdb holds only the in-frame ones, with some missing. Of around 190,000 clones in the sample, 60% to 80% are singletons; the top ten hold around 1.6%. The sample taken for sequencing was PBMCs. The receptors were sampled from a woman aged 18-30 years in good health and CMV-seronegative.

This clone was counted once. The DNA for the CDR3 is TGTGCCAGCAGTCAGAAGACAGGGATTAATTCACCCCTCCACTTT. Translating gives CASSQKTGINSPLHF. V gene TRBV25-1 combines with J gene TRBJ1-6; 7 nucleotides match TRBD1. The germline V gene encodes CDR1 MGHDK and CDR2 SYGVNS. The junction had 7 bases not matched to a gene; V was cut back by 5 bases and J by 6 bases. The length of the CDR3 is 15 residues.

This sequence joins TRBV15 and TRBJ2-2, with TRBD1 matching over 8 bases. Per the germline V gene, CDR1 is LNHNV and CDR2 is YYDKDF (reference sequence). CDR3 length: 14 amino acids. J lost 5 bases, V lost 8 bases, and 7 bases had no gene match. DNA for the CDR3: TGTGCCACCCAACCAGGGGGCGGAACCGGGGAGCTGTTTTTT. This sequence encodes CATQPGGGTGELFF.

The chain carries TRBV5-6 and TRBJ2-4; no reliable D call. Per germline, CDR1 SGHDT and CDR2 YYEEEE. V lost 2 bases and J 10 bases, leaving 13 bases between the germline ends. The CDR3 has 13 residues. This CDR3 is CASSLEITWIQYF. Here the CDR3 DNA reads TGTGCCAGCAGCTTAGAGATAACGTGGATTCAGTACTTC.

V usage is TRBV7-8 and J usage is TRBJ1-2; maybe TRBD1 (5 bases). CDR1 is SGHVS, CDR2 FQNEAQ, per germline. V shed 1 base and J shed 5 bases, with 14 bases lying between them. This CDR3 contains 15 residues. The CDR3 loop reads CASSLGGTRQYGYTF. CDR3 nucleotides: TGTGCCAGCAGCTTAGGCGGGACTCGGCAGTATGGCTACACCTTC. Filled out from reference TRBV7-8 and TRBJ1-2, the complete variable domain reads GAGVSQSPRYKVAKRGQDVALRCDPISGHVSLFWYQQALGQGPEFLTYFQNEAQLDKSGLPSDRFFAERPEGSVSTLKIQRTQQEDSAVYLCASSLGGTRQYGYTFGSGTRLTVV.

The rearrangement links TRBV19 to TRBJ1-5; D is uncertain. Looked up from germline, CDR1 is LNHDA and CDR2 is SQIVND (reference sequence). V shed 2 bases and J shed 5 bases, with 4 bases lying between them. The CDR3 extends over 12 amino acids. The CDR3 nucleotides read TGTGCCAGTAGTATAAGAGATCAGCCCCAGCATTTT. Its translation is CASSIRDQPQHF.

The chain has TRBV28 and TRBJ1-2; 8 nucleotides match TRBD1. The CDR3 extends over 13 amino acids. The V gene end was trimmed by 2 bases and the J gene end by 7 bases; junction bases not matched to a gene: 3. CDR1 and CDR2 (germline): MDHEN, SYDVKM. As DNA, the CDR3 is TGTGCCAGCAGTTTAGCAGGGGGCCTTGGCTACACCTTC. Its translation: CASSLAGGLGYTF.

The chain uses TRBV14 and TRBJ1-2; D is unresolved. Germline V CDR1 and CDR2: SGHDN, FVKESK. The CDR3 consists of 13 residues. V was cut by 1 base and J by 4 bases, with 7 bases left in between. CDR3 amino acids: CASSQGLSYGYTF. Here the CDR3 DNA reads TGTGCCAGCAGCCAAGGTCTGAGCTATGGCTACACCTTC.

This clone has ten or more counts. This chain links TRBV7-2 with TRBJ1-2; D gene ambiguous. Germline V gene data show CDR1 as SGHTA and CDR2 as FQGNSA. Trimming removed 1 base from V and 3 bases from J, with 9 bases in between. The CDR3 sequence is 14 residues long. The CDR3 spells CASSLVGGHYGYTF. CDR3 sequence (DNA): TGTGCCAGCAGCTTAGTAGGCGGGCACTATGGCTACACCTTC. The full variable domain, completed using reference TRBV7-2 and TRBJ1-2, is GAGVSQSPSNKVTEKGKDVELRCDPISGHTALYWYRQSLGQGLEFLIYFQGNSAPDKSGLPSDRFSAERTGGSVSTLTIQRTQQEDSAVYLCASSLVGGHYGYTFGSGTRLTVV.